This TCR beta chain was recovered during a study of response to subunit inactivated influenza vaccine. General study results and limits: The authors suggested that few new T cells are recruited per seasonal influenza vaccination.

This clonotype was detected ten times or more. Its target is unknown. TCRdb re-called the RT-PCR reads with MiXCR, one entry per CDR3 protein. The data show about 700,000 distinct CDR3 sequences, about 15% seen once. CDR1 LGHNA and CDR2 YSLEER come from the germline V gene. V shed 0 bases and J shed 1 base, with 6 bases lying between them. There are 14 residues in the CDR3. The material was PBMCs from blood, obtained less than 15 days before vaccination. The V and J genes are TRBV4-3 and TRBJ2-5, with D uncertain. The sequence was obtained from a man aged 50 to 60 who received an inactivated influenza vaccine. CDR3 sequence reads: CASSQETFQETQYF. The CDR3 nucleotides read TGCGCCAGCAGCCAAGAGACGTTCCAAGAGACCCAGTACTTC.